These T cell receptor beta chains were read from a single sample in a study of T-cell reconstitution after alpha-beta-depleted transplantation in children. Each CDR3 protein gets one entry after TCRdb re-called the PCR reads with MiXCR. The sample consists of 600,000 to 700,000 distinct CDR3 sequences, over 15% of them appearing once. The source was PBMCs from the stem cell graft donor, collected from the stem cell graft. The origin of the receptors is a human donor who donated a stem cell graft to a child with acute myeloid leukemia. Each CDR3 is given with its conserved first and last residue. D genes are given only for firm matches. Clone size is stated in some rows and not others, as once, few, many or a class when expanded.

D	V	J	size	DNA	CDR3
-	TRBV5-5	TRBJ2-3	many	TGTGCCAGCAGCTTTCCGCGGTGGGCGGATACGCAGTATTTT	CASSFPRWADTQYF
-	TRBV9	TRBJ1-1	many	TGTGCCAGCAGCGACCTGAACACTGAAGCTTTCTTT	CASSDLNTEAFF
-	TRBV30	TRBJ2-7	-	TGTGCCTGGAGGACCCACTACGAGCAGTACTTC	CAWRTHYEQYF
-	TRBV20-1	TRBJ2-5	many	TGCAGTGCTAGGCGGTACGGAGAGACCCAGTACTTC	CSARRYGETQYF
TRBD2	TRBV6-2/TRBV6-3	TRBJ2-1	-	TGTGCCAGCAGGCCGGGACTAGCGGGGGGGCTTGAGCAGTTCTTC	CASRPGLAGGLEQFF
-	TRBV4-3	TRBJ1-2	-	TGCGCCAGCAGCCCAAATAGGTCGGGTAGGGGAGGCTACACCTTC	CASSPNRSGRGGYTF
-	TRBV7-9	TRBJ1-2	-	TGTGCCAGCAGCGGTGCAGGTTTTGGCTACACCTTC	CASSGAGFGYTF
TRBD1	TRBV7-2	TRBJ2-1	few	TGTGCCAGCAGCAACGGGGCAGGGGGCTACAATGAGCAGTTCTTC	CASSNGAGGYNEQFF
-	TRBV20-1	TRBJ2-7	-	TGCAGTGCTAGGAAGGGGCCGGAGTCAGGGAGCTCCTACGAGCAGTACTTC	CSARKGPESGSSYEQYF
-	TRBV20-1	TRBJ2-3	many	TGCAGTGCTAGTGTATCGGGGACAGATACGCAGTATTTT	CSASVSGTDTQYF
-	TRBV20-1	TRBJ1-5	many	TGCAGTGCTAGACTTTCACCTTCAGGGAGAGATAGCAATCAGCCCCAGCATTTT	CSARLSPSGRDSNQPQHF
-	TRBV20-1	TRBJ1-2	many	TGCAGTGCTAGAGATGGCAGGGACTATGGCTACACCTTC	CSARDGRDYGYTF
-	TRBV12-3/TRBV12-4	TRBJ1-1	many	TGTGCCAGCAGTTTAGCGTTCGGGACTGAAGCTTTCTTT	CASSLAFGTEAFF
-	TRBV18	TRBJ2-1	-	TGTGCCAGCTCTCACCCGGGATTCTCCTACAATGAGCAGTTCTTC	CASSHPGFSYNEQFF
TRBD1	TRBV29-1	TRBJ2-2	-	TGCAGCATTCCAGGGGGTAACACCGGGGAGCTGTTTTTT	CSIPGGNTGELFF
-	TRBV20-1	TRBJ1-1	many	TGCAGTGCTAGTCCCACGGGGACTGAAGCTTTCTTT	CSASPTGTEAFF
-	TRBV5-1	TRBJ2-1	many	TGCGCCAGCAGCGCGGCGGGACTTCAAAACAATGAGCAGTTCTTC	CASSAAGLQNNEQFF